This entry is about one T cell receptor (beta chain). Sequencing was performed with immunoSEQ multiplex PCR; in TCRdb, only in-frame clones are kept and a portion is missing. The data hold about 66,000 clones, with 90% observed a single time. The entry originates in a study of T cell changes during pregnancy in multiple sclerosis. V lost 8 bases to trimming and J lost 4 bases, with 17 bases between them. The CDR3 is 14 residues long. Germline assignment: CDR1 LNHDA and CDR2 SQIVND (reference sequence). The sample in question was peripheral blood, obtained in the third trimester of pregnancy. J is TRBJ1-1 and V is TRBV19; weak D call: TRBD1 (6 bases). The TCR comes from a female donor with multiple sclerosis, enrolled in a pregnancy study. The CDR3 sequence is CASYKTGRFTEAFF. DNA for the CDR3: TGTGCCAGTTATAAAACAGGGCGTTTCACTGAAGCTTTCTTT.